This T cell receptor beta chain emerged from a study of blood T cell repertoires in COVID-19 (TCRdb year 2020). Regarding the study in general: The collaborator samples originated in the United States, Italy and Spain and spanned the acute and convalescent phases of COVID-19. The samples were drawn from the first 160 participants of the ongoing ImmuneRACE study and from 1,200 or so subjects provided by 6 global collaborators. Deeply sampled blood TCRbeta repertoires from subjects exposed to, actively infected with, or recovered from COVID-19 were included in the dataset. Where HLA class I and class II types were available, the types were taken from metadata supplied by the sample provider, not from assay-based typing. Sample metadata almost always included a de-identified subject ID, COVID-19 status, age in years and sex. The repertoires were released in a freely available public database intended as a resource for research on the immune response to SARS-CoV-2. The material from the prospective study consisted of cDNA or gDNA derived from T cells, B-cell-depleted T cells, or PBMCs. The full study reports these points: The amount of clinical and demographic metadata varied by source and participant and was provided uncurated.

In Seattle, one collaborating source enrolled patients while the infection was active and tracked those patients longitudinally over the course of disease. Each collaborating institution followed its own protocols to collect whole blood in K2EDTA tubes. For TCRbeta analysis, collaborator samples were shipped as frozen whole blood, as isolated PBMCs, or as DNA extracted from either sample type. CDR1 and CDR2 were assigned from the germline V gene as KGHDR and SFDVKD. Counted from cysteine to phenylalanine, this CDR3 has 14 amino acids. The read is trimmed to its CDR3 DNA, 42 bases read in frame from base 1. V is pared back by 6 bases and J by 6 bases, with 15 bases lying between the germline termini. Of note for this clone: The antigen this receptor binds is unknown. Base qualities are not provided; no much larger clone lies one nucleotide away.

TCRbeta CDR3 regions were amplified from genomic DNA by means of the immunoSEQ Assay, a bias-controlled multiplex PCR. In the authors' own workflow: The number of nucleated cells in each sample was estimated by amplification of reference gene primers within the assay. To quantify the absolute abundance of each unique TCRbeta CDR3 rearrangement, sequence reads were collapsed and filtered. For each sample, productive Simpson clonality was calculated as the square root of Simpson's diversity index across productive rearrangements. TCRdb stores this immuneACCESS table with in-frame sequences only. Part of the clones is absent; in the studies checked, under half of the shortfall reflects unresolved V genes, and no reason is known for the rest. V and J calls and clone size follow that table, whereas D and trimming were derived from the DNA. In all, the sample holds hundreds of thousands of clones, and roughly 90% of those were seen once. Clones ranked in the top ten supply about 7.3% of the sample.

Sequenced: peripheral blood. The chain employs TRBV24-1 and TRBJ2-3, with a tentative D gene TRBD2 over 7 matching bases. This clonotype was sampled from a woman between 65 and 79 years old with COVID-19, enrolled during active disease. CDR3 sequence: CATSPGGREDTQYF. The nucleotides are TGTGCCACCAGTCCCGGGGGGCGAGAGGATACGCAGTATTTT.